This T cell receptor beta chain was retrieved from a study of beta chain features in type 1 diabetes. Expressed TCRB transcripts were sequenced after all isolated RNA was converted to cDNA. The protocol was immunoSEQ multiplex PCR, while the TCRdb copy is restricted to in-frame clones and leaves out a portion. Of 450,000 to 600,000 clones in the sample, approximately 30% were seen once. CDR1 is LNHDA and CDR2 is SQIVND in the germline V gene (reference sequence). V gave up 3 bases and J gave up 5 bases; unmatched junction bases: 8. CDR3 length: 15 amino acids. Points from the study as a whole: Patients' naive, central memory and regulatory TCRB repertoires appeared more alike than those of healthy donors. These data did not resolve whether HLA type affects TCRB rearrangement.

Researchers reported sorting CD4+ naive, central memory, regulatory and stem cell-like memory cells via CD45RO/CCR7/CD25/CD127/CD95/CD27. This clone appeared once. The antigen is undetermined. The clonotype comes from a man younger than 35 in good health. The specimen was naive CD4+ T cells from blood. The V gene is TRBV19, the J gene TRBJ2-5; 8 bases are shared with TRBD2. The CDR3 sequence: CASSMRAGVSETQYF. The CDR3 DNA sequence: TGTGCCAGTAGTATGCGAGCGGGAGTCAGCGAGACCCAGTACTTC.